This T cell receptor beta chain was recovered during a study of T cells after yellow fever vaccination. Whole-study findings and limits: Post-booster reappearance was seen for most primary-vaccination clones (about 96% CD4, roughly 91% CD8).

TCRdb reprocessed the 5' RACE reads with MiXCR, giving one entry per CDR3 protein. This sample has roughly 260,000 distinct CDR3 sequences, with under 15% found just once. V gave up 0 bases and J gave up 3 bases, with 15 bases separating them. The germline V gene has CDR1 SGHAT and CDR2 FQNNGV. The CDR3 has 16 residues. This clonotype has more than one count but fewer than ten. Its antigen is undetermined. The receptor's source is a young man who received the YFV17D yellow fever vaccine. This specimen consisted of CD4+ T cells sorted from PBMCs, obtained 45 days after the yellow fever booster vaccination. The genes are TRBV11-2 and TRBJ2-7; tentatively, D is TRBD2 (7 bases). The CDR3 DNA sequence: TGTGCCAGCAGCTTAGAAGCGGGGAAGGGGGGCTACGAGCAGTACTTC. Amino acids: CASSLEAGKGGYEQYF.